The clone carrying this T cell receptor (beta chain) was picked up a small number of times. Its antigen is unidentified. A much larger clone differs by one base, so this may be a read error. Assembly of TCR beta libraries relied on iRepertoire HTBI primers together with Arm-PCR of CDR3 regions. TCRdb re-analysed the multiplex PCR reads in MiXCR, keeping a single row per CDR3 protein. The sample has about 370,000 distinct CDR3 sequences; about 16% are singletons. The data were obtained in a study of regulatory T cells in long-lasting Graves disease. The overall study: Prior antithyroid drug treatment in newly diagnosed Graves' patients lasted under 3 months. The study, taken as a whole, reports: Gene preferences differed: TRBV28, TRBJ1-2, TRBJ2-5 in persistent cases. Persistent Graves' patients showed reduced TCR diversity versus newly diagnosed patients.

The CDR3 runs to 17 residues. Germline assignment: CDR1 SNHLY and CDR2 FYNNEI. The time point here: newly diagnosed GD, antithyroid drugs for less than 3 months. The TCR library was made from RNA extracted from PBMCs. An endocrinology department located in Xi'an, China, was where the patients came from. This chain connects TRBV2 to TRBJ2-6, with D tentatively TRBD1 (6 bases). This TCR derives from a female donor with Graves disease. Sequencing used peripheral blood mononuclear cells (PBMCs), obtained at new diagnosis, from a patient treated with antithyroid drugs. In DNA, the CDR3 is TGTGCCAGCAGTGAAGGCGTCAGGGGAGATAGTGCCAACGTCCTGGCTTTC. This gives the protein CASSEGVRGDSANVLAF. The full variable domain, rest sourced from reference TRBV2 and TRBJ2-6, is EPEVTQTPSHQVTQMGQEVILRCVPISNHLYFYWYRQILGQKVEFLVSFYNNEISEKSEIFDDQFSVERPDGSNFTLKIRSTKLEDSAMYFCASSEGVRGDSANVLAFGAGSRLTVL.